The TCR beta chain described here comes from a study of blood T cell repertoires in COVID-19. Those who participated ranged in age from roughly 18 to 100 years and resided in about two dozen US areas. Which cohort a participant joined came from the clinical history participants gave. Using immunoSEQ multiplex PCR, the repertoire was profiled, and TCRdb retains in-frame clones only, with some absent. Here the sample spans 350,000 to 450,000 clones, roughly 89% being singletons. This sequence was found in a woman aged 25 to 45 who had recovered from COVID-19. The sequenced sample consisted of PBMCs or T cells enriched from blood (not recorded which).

Here the CDR3 reads CASSQDRVVIFTEAFF. The CDR3 DNA sequence: TGCGCCAGCAGCCAAGACAGGGTCGTGATCTTCACTGAAGCTTTCTTT. The rearrangement joins TRBV4-3 to TRBJ1-1; D possibly corresponds to TRBD1 (5 bases). This CDR3 region has 16 residues. Germline V gene lookup returns CDR1 LGHNA and CDR2 YSLEER. Trimming stripped 0 bases from V and 4 bases from J, with 15 bases between.